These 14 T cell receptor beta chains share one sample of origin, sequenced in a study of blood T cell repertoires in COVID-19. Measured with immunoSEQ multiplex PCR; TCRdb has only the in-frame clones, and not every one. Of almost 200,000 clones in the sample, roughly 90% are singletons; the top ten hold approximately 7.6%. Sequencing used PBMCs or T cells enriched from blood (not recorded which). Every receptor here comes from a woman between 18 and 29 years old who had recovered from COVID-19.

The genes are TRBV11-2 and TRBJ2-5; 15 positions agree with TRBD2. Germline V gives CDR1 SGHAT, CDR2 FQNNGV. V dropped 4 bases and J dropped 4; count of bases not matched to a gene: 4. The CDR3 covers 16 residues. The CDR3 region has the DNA TGTGCCAGCAGCTCGCGGACTAGCGGGGGGGCAGAGACCCAGTACTTC. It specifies CASSSRTSGGAETQYF.

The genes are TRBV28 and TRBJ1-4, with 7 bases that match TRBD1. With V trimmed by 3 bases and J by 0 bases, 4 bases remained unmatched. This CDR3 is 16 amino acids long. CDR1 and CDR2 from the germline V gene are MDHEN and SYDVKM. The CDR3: CASSFSGGTTNEKLFF. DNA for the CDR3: TGTGCCAGCAGTTTTTCAGGGGGGACAACTAATGAAAAACTGTTTTTT.

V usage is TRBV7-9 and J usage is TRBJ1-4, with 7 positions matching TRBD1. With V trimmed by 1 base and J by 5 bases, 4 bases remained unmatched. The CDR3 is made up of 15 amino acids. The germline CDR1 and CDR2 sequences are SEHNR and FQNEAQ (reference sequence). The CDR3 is CASSLGGQPNEKLFF. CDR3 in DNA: TGTGCCAGCAGCTTAGGGGGACAGCCAAATGAAAAACTGTTTTTT. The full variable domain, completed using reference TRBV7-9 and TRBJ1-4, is DTGVSQNPRHKITKRGQNVTFRCDPISEHNRLYWYRQTLGQGPEFLTYFQNEAQLEKSRLLSDRFSAERPKGSFSTLEIQRTEQGDSAMYLCASSLGGQPNEKLFFGSGTQLSVL.

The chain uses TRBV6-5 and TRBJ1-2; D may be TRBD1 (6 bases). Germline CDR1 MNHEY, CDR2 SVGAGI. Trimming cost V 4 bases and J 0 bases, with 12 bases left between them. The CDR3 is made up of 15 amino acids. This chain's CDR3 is CASSWETGSNYGYTF. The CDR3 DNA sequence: TGTGCCAGCAGTTGGGAGACAGGCTCTAACTATGGCTACACCTTC.

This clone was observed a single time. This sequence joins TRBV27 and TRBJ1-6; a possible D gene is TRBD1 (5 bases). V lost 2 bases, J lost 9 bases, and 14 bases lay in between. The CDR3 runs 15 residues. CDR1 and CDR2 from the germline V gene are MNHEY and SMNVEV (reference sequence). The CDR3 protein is CASSLSVQGRSPLHF. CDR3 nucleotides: TGTGCCAGCAGTTTAAGCGTCCAGGGTCGTTCACCCCTCCACTTT.

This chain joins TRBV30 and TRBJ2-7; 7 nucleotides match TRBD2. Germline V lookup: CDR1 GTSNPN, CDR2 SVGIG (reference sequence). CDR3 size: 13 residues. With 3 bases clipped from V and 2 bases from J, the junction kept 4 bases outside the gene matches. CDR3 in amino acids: CAWSHGLAYEQYF. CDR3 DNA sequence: TGTGCCTGGAGCCATGGACTAGCCTACGAGCAGTACTTC.

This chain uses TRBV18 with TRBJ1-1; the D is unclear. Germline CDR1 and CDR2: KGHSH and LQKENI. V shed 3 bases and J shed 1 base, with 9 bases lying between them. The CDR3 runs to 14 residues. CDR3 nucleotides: TGTGCCAGCTCACCGTGGACTGGGAACACTGAAGCTTTCTTT. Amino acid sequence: CASSPWTGNTEAFF.

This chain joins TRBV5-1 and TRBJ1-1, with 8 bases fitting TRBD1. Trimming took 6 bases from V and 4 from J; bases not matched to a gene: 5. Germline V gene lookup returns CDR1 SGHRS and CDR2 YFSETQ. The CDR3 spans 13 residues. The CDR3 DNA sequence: TGCGCCAGCATGCAGGGGGCTGCCACTGAAGCTTTCTTT. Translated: CASMQGAATEAFF.

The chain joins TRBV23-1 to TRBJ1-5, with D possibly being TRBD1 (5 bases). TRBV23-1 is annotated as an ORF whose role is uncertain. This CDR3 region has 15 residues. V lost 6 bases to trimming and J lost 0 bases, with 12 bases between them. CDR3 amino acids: CASRLQACSNQPQHF. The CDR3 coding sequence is TGCGCCAGCAGGTTACAGGCTTGTAGCAATCAGCCCCAGCATTTT.

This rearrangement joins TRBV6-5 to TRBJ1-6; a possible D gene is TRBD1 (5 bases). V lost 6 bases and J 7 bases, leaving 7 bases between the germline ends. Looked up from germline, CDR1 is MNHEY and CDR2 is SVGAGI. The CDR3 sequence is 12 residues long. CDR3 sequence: CASSHRNSPLHF. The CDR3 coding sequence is TGTGCCAGCAGCCACAGGAATTCACCCCTCCACTTT.

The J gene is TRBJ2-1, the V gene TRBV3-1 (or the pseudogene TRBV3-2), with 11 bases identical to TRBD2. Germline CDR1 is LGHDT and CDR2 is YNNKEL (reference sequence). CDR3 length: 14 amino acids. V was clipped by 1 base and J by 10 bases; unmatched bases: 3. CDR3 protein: CASSQVLAGGEQFF. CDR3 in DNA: TGTGCCAGCAGCCAAGTTCTAGCGGGGGGCGAGCAGTTCTTC.

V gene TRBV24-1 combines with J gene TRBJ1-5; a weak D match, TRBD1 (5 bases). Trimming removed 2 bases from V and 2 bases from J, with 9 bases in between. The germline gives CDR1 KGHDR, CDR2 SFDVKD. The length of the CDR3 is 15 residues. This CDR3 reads CATSDSGKGNQPQHF. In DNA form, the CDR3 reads TGTGCCACCAGTGATTCAGGGAAAGGCAATCAGCCCCAGCATTTT.

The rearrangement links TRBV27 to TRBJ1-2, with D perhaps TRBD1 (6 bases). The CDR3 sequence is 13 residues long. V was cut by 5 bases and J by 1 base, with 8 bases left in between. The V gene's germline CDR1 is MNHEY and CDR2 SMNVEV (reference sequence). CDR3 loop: CASSEGGNYGYTF. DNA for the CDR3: TGTGCCAGCAGTGAAGGGGGTAACTATGGCTACACCTTC.

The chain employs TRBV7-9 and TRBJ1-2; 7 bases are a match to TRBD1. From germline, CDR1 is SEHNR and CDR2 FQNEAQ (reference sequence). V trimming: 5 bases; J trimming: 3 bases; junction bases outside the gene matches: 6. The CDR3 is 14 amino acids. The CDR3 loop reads CASSAGTAHYGYTF. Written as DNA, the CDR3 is TGTGCCAGCAGCGCAGGGACAGCTCACTATGGCTACACCTTC. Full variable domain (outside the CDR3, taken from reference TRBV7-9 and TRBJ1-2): DTGVSQNPRHKITKRGQNVTFRCDPISEHNRLYWYRQTLGQGPEFLTYFQNEAQLEKSRLLSDRFSAERPKGSFSTLEIQRTEQGDSAMYLCASSAGTAHYGYTFGSGTRLTVV.